This TCR beta chain was sequenced during a study of CD8 T cells in Susac syndrome. Random hexamers were used to reverse transcribe the RNA input (about 0.5 to 1 ug). Amplification of TCR beta CDR3 used immunoSEQ multiplex PCR across 54 Vbeta and 13 Jbeta. TCRdb re-called the immunoSEQ multiplex PCR reads through MiXCR, storing one row per CDR3 protein. The table shows about 180,000 distinct CDR3 sequences, with 90% to 97% occurring only once. The V gene's germline CDR1 is SGHRS and CDR2 YFSETQ. The CDR3 has 14 amino acids. Concerning this clonotype: Antigen: not known. Compared with germline, one end of the junction differs, possibly owing to a read error.

General study results and limits: Acknowledgment was made by the study that its TCR sequencing and HLA analysis involved a relatively small number of individuals.

Sequencing targeted TCR beta in blood CD8+ and CD4+ T cells. Sample: CD4+ T cells from PBMCs. The chain employs TRBV5-1 and TRBJ1-1; D not resolved. The receptor was isolated from a human donor with multiple sclerosis. Written as DNA, the CDR3 is TGCGCCAGCACCTTGATGGGTGCGGACACTGAAGCTTTCTTT. Protein product: CASTLMGADTEAFF.